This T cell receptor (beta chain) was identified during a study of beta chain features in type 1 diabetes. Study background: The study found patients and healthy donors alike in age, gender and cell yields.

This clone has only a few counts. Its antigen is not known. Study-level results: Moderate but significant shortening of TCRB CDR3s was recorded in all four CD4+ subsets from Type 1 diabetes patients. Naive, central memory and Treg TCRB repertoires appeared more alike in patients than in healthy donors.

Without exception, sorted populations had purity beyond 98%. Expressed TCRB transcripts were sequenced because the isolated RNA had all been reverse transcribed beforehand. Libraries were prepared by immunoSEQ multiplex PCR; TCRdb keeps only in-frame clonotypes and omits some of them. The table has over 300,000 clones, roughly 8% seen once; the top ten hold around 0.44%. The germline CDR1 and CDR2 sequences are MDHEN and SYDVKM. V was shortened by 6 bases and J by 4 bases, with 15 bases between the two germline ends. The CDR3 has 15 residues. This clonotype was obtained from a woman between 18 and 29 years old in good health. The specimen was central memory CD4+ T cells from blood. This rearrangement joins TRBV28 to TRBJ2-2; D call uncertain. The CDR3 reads CASRLRPLGTGELFF. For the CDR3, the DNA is TGTGCCAGCAGACTAAGACCCTTGGGCACCGGGGAGCTGTTTTTT.